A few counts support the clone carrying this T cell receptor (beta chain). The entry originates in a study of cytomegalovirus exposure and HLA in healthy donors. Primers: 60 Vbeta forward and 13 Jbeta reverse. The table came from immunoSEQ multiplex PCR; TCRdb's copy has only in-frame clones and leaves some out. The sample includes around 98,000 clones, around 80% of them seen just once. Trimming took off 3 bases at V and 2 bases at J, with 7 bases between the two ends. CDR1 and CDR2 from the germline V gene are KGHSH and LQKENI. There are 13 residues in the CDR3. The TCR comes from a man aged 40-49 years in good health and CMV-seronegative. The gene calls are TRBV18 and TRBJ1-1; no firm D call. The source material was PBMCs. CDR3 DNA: TGTGCCAGCTCACCCCCAATTAACACTGAAGCTTTCTTT. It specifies CASSPPINTEAFF.